This TCR beta chain was captured in a study of cytomegalovirus exposure and HLA in healthy donors. V was clipped by 0 bases and J by 2 bases; unmatched bases: 9. The CDR3 runs 17 residues. The germline gives CDR1 SGHTA, CDR2 FQGNSA. Use of 60 Vbeta and 13 Jbeta primers characterized the PCR. Only in-frame clones appear in the TCRdb table, and some are missing; sequencing was by immunoSEQ multiplex PCR. The sample lists around 160,000 clones; roughly 80% were seen once. The genes are TRBV7-2 and TRBJ2-5; 7 nucleotides align to TRBD1. This TCR was recovered from a human donor in good health. The sequencing sample was made of PBMCs. The CDR3 loop reads CASSLAAPGTAQETQYF. CDR3 nucleotide sequence: TGTGCCAGCAGCTTAGCGGCCCCCGGGACAGCTCAAGAGACCCAGTACTTC.